The clone carrying this T cell receptor beta chain was observed at least ten times. The antigen is not known. These data come from a study of early T cells in non-severe SARS-CoV-2 infection. About the research overall: RNA in bulk from unsorted whole blood was sequenced, and chains were unpaired.

Overall study findings and caveats: Clonotype matching in VDJdb favored anti-spike CD8 responses and did not capture private and CD4 specificities.

The protocol attached unique molecular identifiers to individual cDNA molecules. From the 5' RACE reads, TCRdb called clonotypes with MiXCR, one entry per CDR3 protein. The top ten hold roughly 4.5% of the sample, which has 45,000 to 60,000 distinct CDR3 sequences, about 10% seen once. Trimming took 5 bases from V and 6 from J, leaving 25 bases between them. Germline lookup yields CDR1 MNHEY and CDR2 SMNVEV (reference sequence). This CDR3 has 17 amino acids. The chain couples TRBV27 to TRBJ1-1; no definite D call. The sample was whole blood. This sequence was found in an adult who was a healthcare worker with PCR-confirmed SARS-CoV-2 infection or an uninfected control (not recorded which). CDR3 DNA sequence: TGTGCCAGCAGTGCAGAACCCCCACAAAATCTGCGAGCTGAAGCTTTCTTT. This sequence encodes CASSAEPPQNLRAEAFF.